These 13 T cell receptor beta chains originate from one sample sequenced in a study of T cell responses to AZD1222 COVID-19 vaccine. Clones were read by immunoSEQ multiplex PCR, and TCRdb kept only the in-frame ones, dropping some. The table has more than 95,000 clones, more than 70% seen once. This specimen consisted of peripheral blood, obtained 28 days after the second AZD1222 dose. These receptors were collected from an adult who received the AZD1222 COVID-19 vaccine.

The V gene is TRBV19, the J gene TRBJ2-7; weak D call: TRBD2 (6 bases). Trimming stripped 6 bases from V and 6 bases from J, with 18 bases between. Germline lookup yields CDR1 LNHDA and CDR2 SQIVND (reference sequence). This CDR3 spans 14 amino acids. Here the CDR3 reads CASRRIGTRGEQYF. The CDR3, as DNA: TGTGCCAGTAGGAGGATCGGGACTCGAGGCGAGCAGTACTTC.

The chain couples TRBV12-3 or TRBV12-4 to TRBJ2-7; the match to TRBD1 covers 8 bases. V dropped 6 bases and J dropped 5; count of bases not matched to a gene: 3. The CDR3 covers 12 residues. The CDR3 loop is CASRRDRNEQYF. The CDR3, as DNA: TGTGCCAGCAGACGGGACAGGAACGAGCAGTACTTC.

A few counts support this clone. The chain uses TRBV29-1 and TRBJ2-2, with D tentatively TRBD1 (6 bases). This CDR3 has 14 amino acids. V lost 2 bases and J 5 bases, leaving 12 bases between the germline ends. The V gene's germline CDR1 is SQVTM and CDR2 ANQGSEA. CDR3 loop: CSVERQGNTGELFF. The DNA for the CDR3 is TGCAGCGTTGAAAGGCAGGGGAATACCGGGGAGCTGTTTTTT.

V is TRBV9 and J is TRBJ1-3; unclear D gene. The CDR3 runs to 14 residues. V was pared by 0 bases and J by 4 bases, with 8 bases between. CDR1 SGDLS and CDR2 YYNGEE come from the germline V gene. For the CDR3, the DNA is TGTGCCAGCAGCGTAGAGGAAAGAGGAAACACCATATATTTT. Amino acids: CASSVEERGNTIYF.

V gene TRBV20-1 combines with J gene TRBJ2-7, with a tentative D call TRBD1 (5 bases). The CDR3 has 11 residues. Germline lookup yields CDR1 DFQATT and CDR2 SNEGSKA (reference sequence). V was trimmed by 2 bases and J by 4 bases, leaving 6 bases between them. The CDR3 loop is CSARSGYEQYF. For the CDR3, the DNA is TGCAGTGCTAGATCAGGGTACGAGCAGTACTTC.

This sequence joins TRBV6-1 and TRBJ1-2; tentatively, D is TRBD1 (5 bases). Trimming removed 6 bases from V and 4 bases from J, with 12 bases in between. The CDR3 extends over 13 amino acids. Germline V gene data show CDR1 as MNHNS and CDR2 as SASEGT. The CDR3 nucleotides read TGTGCCAGCAGCTTGACAGAGATCTATGGCTACACCTTC. Translation gives CASSLTEIYGYTF.

The chain recombines TRBV12-3 or TRBV12-4 with TRBJ1-1; D is possibly TRBD1 (5 bases). The ends were cut back, 5 bases at V and 8 bases at J, with 12 bases in the middle. This CDR3 has 12 residues. In DNA form, the CDR3 reads TGTGCCAGCAGTGGGGGTCCCAGCGAAGCTTTCTTT. Translated, it gives CASSGGPSEAFF.

V usage is TRBV9 and J usage is TRBJ1-1; no clear D. Deletions cut 2 bases from V and 3 bases from J, with 14 bases between. Germline V gene data show CDR1 as SGDLS and CDR2 as YYNGEE. This CDR3 spans 15 amino acids. The CDR3 spells CASSVGLALDTEAFF. The CDR3 DNA is TGTGCCAGCAGCGTCGGATTGGCACTCGACACTGAAGCTTTCTTT. The variable domain in full, completed from reference TRBV9 and TRBJ1-1, reads DSGVTQTPKHLITATGQRVTLRCSPRSGDLSVYWYQQSLDQGLQFLIQYYNGEERAKGNILERFSAQQFPDLHSELNLSSLELGDSALYFCASSVGLALDTEAFFGQGTRLTVV.

The V gene is TRBV6-6, the J gene TRBJ2-5; TRBD2 agrees at 10 bases. From germline, CDR1 is MNHNY and CDR2 SVGAGI (reference sequence). V shed 0 bases, J shed 5 bases, and the junction held 0 bases outside the gene matches. The CDR3 is made up of 14 amino acids. CDR3 DNA sequence: TGTGCCAGCAGTTACTCGGGACTAGCGGAGACCCAGTACTTC. Its translation: CASSYSGLAETQYF.

The rearrangement joins TRBV27 to TRBJ2-3; 8 nucleotides align to TRBD2. Looked up from germline, CDR1 is MNHEY and CDR2 is SMNVEV (reference sequence). The V and J ends lost 5 bases and 4 bases, in that order; junction bases with no gene match: 5. The CDR3 is 14 residues long. CDR3 sequence: CASSPGTRADTQYF. The CDR3 DNA reads TGTGCCAGCAGTCCGGGGACTAGGGCAGATACGCAGTATTTT.

The V gene is TRBV5-5, the J gene TRBJ2-2, with D perhaps TRBD2 (5 bases). CDR1 is SGHKS, CDR2 YYEKEE, per germline (reference sequence). V shed 5 bases and J shed 3 bases, with 14 bases lying between them. The CDR3 spans 15 residues. CDR3 protein: CASRPGSMDTGELFF. The CDR3 DNA is TGTGCCAGCAGGCCGGGGAGCATGGACACCGGGGAGCTGTTTTTT. Drawing the rest from reference TRBV5-5 and TRBJ2-2, the complete variable domain is DAGVTQSPTHLIKTRGQQVTLRCSPISGHKSVSWYQQVLGQGPQFIFQYYEKEERGRGNFPDRFSARQFPNYSSELNVNALLLGDSALYLCASRPGSMDTGELFFGEGSRLTVL.

This chain links TRBV5-4 with TRBJ1-2, with D perhaps matching TRBD1 (5 bases). The CDR3 has 14 amino acids. Germline CDR1 reads SGHNT; CDR2 reads YYREEE (reference sequence). Deletions cut 0 bases from V and 4 bases from J, with 10 bases between. CDR3 loop: CASSLGQGPYGYTF. In nucleotides, the CDR3 is TGTGCCAGCAGCTTGGGGCAGGGACCCTATGGCTACACCTTC. The full variable domain, with the rest looked up from reference TRBV5-4 and TRBJ1-2, is ETGVTQSPTHLIKTRGQQVTLRCSSQSGHNTVSWYQQALGQGPQFIFQYYREEENGRGNFPPRFSGLQFPNYSSELNVNALELDDSALYLCASSLGQGPYGYTFGSGTRLTVV.

The chain combines TRBV4-1 with TRBJ1-1; 7 positions agree with TRBD1. V was clipped by 4 bases and J by 5 bases; unmatched bases: 10. The CDR3 totals 15 residues. Germline V CDR1 and CDR2: MGHRA, YSYEKL. The CDR3 loop is CASSPLTGEGTEAFF. CDR3 coding DNA: TGCGCCAGCAGCCCCCTCACAGGGGAGGGGACTGAAGCTTTCTTT.